One sample yielded the 8 T cell receptor beta chains listed below, sequenced in a study of T cell responses to AZD1222 COVID-19 vaccine. Using immunoSEQ multiplex PCR, the repertoire was profiled, and TCRdb retains in-frame clones only, with some absent. The data show over 130,000 clones, with roughly nine tenths seen just once and 1.6% held by the top ten. The material was peripheral blood, obtained 28 days after the second AZD1222 dose. Receptors were obtained from an adult who received the AZD1222 COVID-19 vaccine.

The chain combines TRBV19 with TRBJ1-6; D is unresolved. Trimming pared 5 bases from V and 7 bases from J, leaving 18 bases between. Germline CDR1 reads LNHDA; CDR2 reads SQIVND (reference sequence). CDR3 size: 16 residues. CDR3 nucleotides: TGTGCCAGTAGTTCCACCCGGGTGGGGTGGAATTCACCCCTCCACTTT. As protein: CASSSTRVGWNSPLHF.

J is TRBJ2-7 and V is TRBV10-3, with 9 bases fitting TRBD1. J was trimmed by 3 bases and V by 6 bases; bases with no gene match: 3. The germline V gene encodes CDR1 ENHRY and CDR2 SYGVKD. The CDR3 contains 13 residues. CDR3 sequence (DNA): TGTGCCATCAGCCGGACAGGGGACTACGAGCAGTACTTC. It specifies CAISRTGDYEQYF.

This chain links TRBV5-4 with TRBJ2-3; tentatively, D is TRBD2 (5 bases). The CDR3 is 15 amino acids. The V gene lost 0 bases and the J gene lost 3 bases, with 11 bases spanning the gap. Germline V lookup: CDR1 SGHNT, CDR2 YYREEE (reference sequence). CDR3 protein: CASSLASSVTDTQYF. The CDR3 region has the DNA TGTGCCAGCAGCTTGGCTAGCTCGGTTACAGATACGCAGTATTTT.

Regarding this clone: Other DNA sequences within the sample encode an identical CDR3. In DNA form, the CDR3 reads TGTGCCAGTAGTGGACAGGGCTATGGCTACACCTTC. Its protein is CASSGQGYGYTF. The chain uses TRBV19 and TRBJ1-2; TRBD1 aligns across 8 bases. The junction had 0 bases not matched to a gene; V was cut back by 5 bases and J by 4 bases. Germline V lookup: CDR1 LNHDA, CDR2 SQIVND (reference sequence). CDR3 length equals 12 residues. The variable domain in full, completed from reference TRBV19 and TRBJ1-2, reads DGGITQSPKYLFRKEGQNVTLSCEQNLNHDAMYWYRQDPGQGLRLIYYSQIVNDFQKGDIAEGYSVSREKKESFPLTVTSAQKNPTAFYLCASSGQGYGYTFGSGTRLTVV.

CDR3 sequence reads: CASSYNRGDTDTQYF. DNA for the CDR3: TGTGCCAGCAGTTACAACAGGGGGGACACAGATACGCAGTATTTT. The J gene is TRBJ2-3, the V gene TRBV6-5; 8 bases map to TRBD1. Germline CDR1 MNHEY, CDR2 SVGAGI. V lost 2 bases and J lost 2; bases outside the gene matches: 3. This CDR3 contains 15 residues.

This chain links TRBV3-1 (or the pseudogene TRBV3-2) with TRBJ2-5; either TRBD1 or TRBD2 may supply D (5 bases each). The CDR3 is 14 amino acids. Trimming pared 1 base from V and 4 bases from J, leaving 10 bases between. Germline lookup yields CDR1 LGHDT and CDR2 YNNKEL (reference sequence). CDR3: CASSQGGSGETQYF. CDR3 bases: TGTGCCAGCAGCCAAGGGGGGTCGGGAGAGACCCAGTACTTC.

This chain joins TRBV12-3 or TRBV12-4 and TRBJ1-6; D gene unclear. There are 12 residues in the CDR3. With 3 bases removed from V and 11 bases from J, the gap between germline ends came to 8 bases. CDR3 nucleotides: TGTGCCAGCAGTTTCGGGTCAACACCCCTCCACTTT. Its protein product is CASSFGSTPLHF.

The chain uses TRBV6-5 and TRBJ2-7; unclear D gene. Per the germline V gene, CDR1 is MNHEY and CDR2 is SVGAGI. CDR3 length equals 13 residues. Trimming removed 0 bases at V and 4 bases at J, with 7 bases between. CDR3 region: CASSYSHGYEQYV. CDR3 sequence (DNA): TGTGCCAGCAGTTACTCGCACGGGTACGAGCAGTACGTC.